A single sample is the source of the 22 T cell receptor beta chains below, sequenced in a study of early T cells in non-severe SARS-CoV-2 infection. Using its own MiXCR run on the 5' RACE reads, TCRdb lists one record per CDR3 protein. Of 35,000 to 50,000 distinct CDR3 sequences in the sample, 6% to 6.5% were seen once. Input material: whole blood. These receptor sequences come from an adult who was a healthcare worker with PCR-confirmed SARS-CoV-2 infection or an uninfected control (not recorded which).

This clonotype was seen a handful of times. V gene TRBV20-1 combines with J gene TRBJ2-7; 10 nucleotides agree with TRBD2. Per the germline V gene, CDR1 is DFQATT and CDR2 is SNEGSKA (reference sequence). The CDR3 contains 14 residues. Trimming removed 6 bases from V and 3 bases from J; junction bases left unmatched: 8. The CDR3 DNA reads as TGCAGTGCGACAGGGACTAGCGATTACTACGAGCAGTACTTC. Protein: CSATGTSDYYEQYF.

This clonotype was observed many times. V is TRBV29-1 and J is TRBJ1-1; 7 nucleotides line up with TRBD1. Germline V lookup: CDR1 SQVTM, CDR2 ANQGSEA. After removal of 7 bases from V and 2 bases from J, the junction contained 10 bases not matched to a gene. The CDR3 consists of 14 residues. CDR3 amino acids: CSAQSGQVNTEAFF. Written as DNA, the CDR3 is TGCAGCGCGCAGAGTGGACAGGTTAACACTGAAGCTTTCTTT.

This chain's CDR3 is CASSFAVQETQYF. The DNA of the CDR3 is TGTGCCAGCAGCTTTGCGGTACAAGAGACCCAGTACTTC. This chain joins TRBV5-4 and TRBJ2-5, with D uncertain. The CDR3 totals 13 residues. Germline CDR1 is SGHNT and CDR2 is YYREEE (reference sequence). V was pared by 2 bases and J by 2 bases, with 7 bases between.

In this sample, this clonotype turned up many times. The genes are TRBV28 and TRBJ1-1; TRBD1 matches at 10 bases. J gave up 10 bases and V 3 bases, and 5 bases lay outside the gene matches. From germline, CDR1 is MDHEN and CDR2 SYDVKM. The CDR3 runs to 13 residues. The CDR3 sequence: CASSLDRDRGAFF. CDR3 DNA: TGTGCCAGCAGTTTGGATAGGGACAGGGGAGCTTTCTTT.

This clonotype was observed many times. The V and J genes are TRBV4-2 and TRBJ2-3; D is perhaps TRBD1 or TRBD2 (5 bases each). The CDR3 consists of 17 residues. CDR1 LGHNA and CDR2 YNFKEQ come from the germline V gene. The V end was cut by 0 bases, the J end by 7 bases, with 20 bases between. CDR3 DNA sequence: TGTGCCAGCAGCCAAGATGGGGCGGGCGGGTTGTCGCATACGCAGTATTTT. Translation: CASSQDGAGGLSHTQYF.

The chain uses TRBV10-1 and TRBJ2-7; a possible D gene is TRBD2 (5 bases). CDR1 and CDR2 (germline): WNHNN, SYGVQD (reference sequence). This CDR3 is 11 amino acids long. The V gene lost 3 bases and the J gene lost 5 bases, with 5 bases spanning the gap. Here the CDR3 DNA reads TGCGCCAGCAGTGACGGGAACGAGCAGTACTTC. Encoded protein: CASSDGNEQYF.

Notes on this clonotype: At one of its ends the junction is not consistent with the germline gene, which may arise from a read error. J is TRBJ1-2 and V is TRBV12-3 or TRBV12-4; D gene uncertain. The CDR3 spans 12 residues. CDR3 residues: CASSLEVVYLDF. The CDR3 DNA reads as TGTGCCAGCAGTTTGGAGGTGGTCTATCTAGACTTC.

This clonotype was seen a handful of times. V gene TRBV7-2 combines with J gene TRBJ1-3; D unclear. The CDR3 has 13 amino acids. Trimming left V 5 bases short and J 4 bases short, with 9 bases between. Germline V gene data show CDR1 as SGHTA and CDR2 as FQGNSA. The CDR3 DNA reads TGTGCCAGCAGCGTTCAAGAAGGAAACACCATATATTTT. Protein product: CASSVQEGNTIYF.

This clonotype was counted between two and nine times. This chain links TRBV12-3 or TRBV12-4 with TRBJ2-5; the match to TRBD1 covers 9 bases. The length of the CDR3 is 14 residues. Trimming cost V 3 bases and J 4 bases; bases outside gene matches: 3. For the CDR3, the DNA is TGTGCCAGCAGTTTCGGGACAGGGCGAGAGACCCAGTACTTC. This sequence encodes CASSFGTGRETQYF.

The chain links TRBV28 to TRBJ2-1, with D maybe TRBD2 (5 bases). This CDR3 contains 17 residues. Germline CDR1 reads MDHEN; CDR2 reads SYDVKM. Trimming shortened V by 5 bases and J by 0 bases, and 17 bases separated the two germline ends. The CDR3 protein is CASSPWAGDSSYNEQFF. For the CDR3, the DNA is TGTGCCAGCAGTCCATGGGCGGGCGATAGCTCCTACAATGAGCAGTTCTTC.

This clonotype was picked up many times. The genes are TRBV28 and TRBJ2-7; 9 nucleotides match TRBD1. The CDR3 extends over 14 amino acids. V lost 5 bases, J lost 2 bases, and 4 bases stayed unmatched. Germline loops: CDR1 MDHEN, CDR2 SYDVKM. The CDR3, as DNA: TGTGCCAGCAGTCAATACAGGGGGCCCTACGAGCAGTACTTC. It encodes CASSQYRGPYEQYF.

This clonotype appeared a few times. The V and J genes are TRBV28 and TRBJ2-1; D uncertain. The V and J ends lost 4 bases and 8 bases respectively, with 12 bases between them. Looked up from germline, CDR1 is MDHEN and CDR2 is SYDVKM. This CDR3 spans 13 amino acids. Here the CDR3 DNA reads TGTGCCAGCAGTTCGACCCCTCCGGATGAGCAGTTCTTC. Translating gives CASSSTPPDEQFF.

In this sample, this clonotype turned up a few times. The chain combines TRBV30 with TRBJ2-3, with D maybe TRBD1 (5 bases). The germline gives CDR1 GTSNPN, CDR2 SVGIG (reference sequence). Trimming pared 3 bases from V and 6 bases from J, leaving 22 bases between. There are 16 residues in the CDR3. CDR3 bases: TGTGCCTGGAGCCTAGGGGCCTCAAATGGCATGGATACGCAGTATTTT. Its translation: CAWSLGASNGMDTQYF.

Many counts were recorded for this clonotype. This chain uses TRBV4-1 with TRBJ2-7; D is ambiguous. V was shortened by 1 base and J by 4 bases, with 8 bases between the two germline ends. The germline V gene has CDR1 MGHRA and CDR2 YSYEKL. CDR3 size: 13 residues. For the CDR3, the DNA is TGCGCCAGCAGCCAAGTCGGCGAATACGAGCAGTACTTC. Protein product: CASSQVGEYEQYF.

This clonotype was seen a few times. The rearrangement uses TRBV5-4 and TRBJ2-5, with TRBD2 identical over 10 bases. The CDR3 totals 16 residues. V was pared by 0 bases and J by 2 bases, with 4 bases of the junction left unmatched. Germline loops: CDR1 SGHNT, CDR2 YYREEE (reference sequence). The CDR3 loop reads CASSLARTSGQETQYF. The CDR3 nucleotides read TGTGCCAGCAGCTTGGCACGGACTAGCGGACAAGAGACCCAGTACTTC. The full variable domain, in which reference TRBV5-4 and TRBJ2-5 provide the parts outside the CDR3, is ETGVTQSPTHLIKTRGQQVTLRCSSQSGHNTVSWYQQALGQGPQFIFQYYREEENGRGNFPPRFSGLQFPNYSSELNVNALELDDSALYLCASSLARTSGQETQYFGPGTRLLVL.

This clonotype came up many times. This chain connects TRBV12-3 or TRBV12-4 to TRBJ2-1; 9 bases match TRBD1. The CDR3 consists of 17 residues. The V and J ends lost 5 bases and 5 bases, in that order; junction bases with no gene match: 13. The chain's CDR3 is CASSQNYRTGANNEQFF. The CDR3 DNA follows: TGTGCCAGCAGTCAAAACTATAGGACAGGGGCGAACAATGAGCAGTTCTTC.

The chain couples TRBV6-4 to TRBJ2-3; 10 bases agree with TRBD1. The J segment lost 4 bases and the V segment lost 2 bases, leaving 0 bases of the junction unmatched. CDR3 length equals 14 residues. CDR1 MRHNA and CDR2 SNTAGT come from the germline V gene. The CDR3 loop is CASSDGTGADTQYF. The CDR3 region has the DNA TGTGCCAGCAGTGACGGGACAGGGGCAGATACGCAGTATTTT.

J is TRBJ1-2 and V is TRBV7-9; 9 bases match TRBD1. The germline V gene has CDR1 SEHNR and CDR2 FQNEAQ (reference sequence). This CDR3 has 13 amino acids. Germline trimming cut 4 bases from V and 7 bases from J; bases unmatched to any gene: 4. The CDR3 nucleotides are TGTGCCAGCAGCTGGGACAGGGAGGCTGGCTACACCTTC. Translating it yields CASSWDREAGYTF. Complete variable domain (other parts from reference TRBV7-9 and TRBJ1-2): DTGVSQNPRHKITKRGQNVTFRCDPISEHNRLYWYRQTLGQGPEFLTYFQNEAQLEKSRLLSDRFSAERPKGSFSTLEIQRTEQGDSAMYLCASSWDREAGYTFGSGTRLTVV.

This clonotype appeared many times. The rearrangement uses TRBV7-9 and TRBJ2-3; D not resolved. The CDR3 length is 13 residues. Germline V gene data show CDR1 as SEHNR and CDR2 as FQNEAQ (reference sequence). V lost 2 bases, J lost 1 base, and 4 bases lay in between. CDR3 in amino acids: CASSLSGTDTQYF. In DNA form, the CDR3 reads TGTGCCAGCAGCTTATCCGGCACAGATACGCAGTATTTT. Combining the CDR3 with reference TRBV7-9 and TRBJ2-3 gives the whole variable domain DTGVSQNPRHKITKRGQNVTFRCDPISEHNRLYWYRQTLGQGPEFLTYFQNEAQLEKSRLLSDRFSAERPKGSFSTLEIQRTEQGDSAMYLCASSLSGTDTQYFGPGTRLTVL.

The table lists this clonotype with many counts. The CDR3 sequence is CASSEAGGNYEQYF. CDR3 sequence (DNA): TGTGCCAGCAGTGAGGCAGGGGGCAACTACGAGCAGTACTTC. The chain couples TRBV6-1 to TRBJ2-7, with 8 bases aligning to TRBD1. CDR1 and CDR2 (germline): MNHNS, SASEGT. V shed 3 bases and J 3 bases; nucleotides not matched to a gene: 4. CDR3 size: 14 residues.

Details on this clonotype: Mismatch with germline at one junction end may stem from a read error. The V gene is TRBV6-6, the J gene TRBJ1-2, with TRBD1 matching over 7 bases. Germline CDR1 is MNHNY and CDR2 is SVGAGI (reference sequence). The CDR3 covers 16 residues. The CDR3 sequence: CASRPNTGAPNYGYTF. The DNA for the CDR3 is TGTGCCAGCAGACCTAACACAGGGGCACCTAATTATGGCTACACCTTC.

Concerning this clonotype: A read error is possible here, since a much larger clone lies one base away. It is likely a read error, because the conserved phenylalanine at the end of the CDR3 is missing. The V and J genes are TRBV24-1 and TRBJ2-3; 7 bases match TRBD1. CDR1 is KGHDR, CDR2 SFDVKD, per germline. V shed 8 bases and J 4 bases; nucleotides not matched to a gene: 5. The CDR3 totals 13 residues. In DNA form, the CDR3 reads TGTGCCACCACCCGAGGGGGCTCAGATACGCAGTATTCT. This gives the protein CATTRGGSDTQYS.